This TCR beta chain comes out of a study of neurological immune-mediated disorders. PBMCs numbering 2 million and stored at -80 C yielded the unsorted libraries. On this clonotype: Its target is unknown. The junction departs from the called germline gene at one end, perhaps through a read error.

The making of cDNA relied on 5'RACE with 10-nucleotide random UMIs. TCRdb re-called the 5' RACE reads through MiXCR, storing one row per CDR3 protein. The data hold tens of thousands of distinct CDR3 sequences, with about 13% observed a single time. Study-wide findings and caveats: Private repertoires in all groups were suggested by the finding that expanded clones across subjects shared no CDR3 amino acid sequences. Falling below healthy controls, multiple sclerosis showed the least TCR clonal expansion, while HTLV-1-associated myelopathy showed the most.

This clonotype was sampled from a woman aged 55-70 years with HTLV-1-associated myelopathy (HAM/TSP). The sample consisted of PBMCs.

The CDR3 nucleotides are TGTGCCAGCAGCAGACACAGGGAGAACATTAAGTACTTC. This codes for CASSRHRENIKYF. The gene calls are TRBV7-2 and TRBJ2-4; D is perhaps TRBD1 (6 bases). This CDR3 has 13 amino acids. Per the germline V gene, CDR1 is SGHTA and CDR2 is FQGNSA. The whole variable domain, remainder taken from reference TRBV7-2 and TRBJ2-4, is GAGVSQSPSNKVTEKGKDVELRCDPISGHTALYWYRQSLGQGLEFLIYFQGNSAPDKSGLPSDRFSAERTGGSVSTLTIQRTQQEDSAVYLCASSRHRENIKYFGAGTRLSVL.